This T cell receptor beta chain was documented in a study of blood T cell repertoires in COVID-19. In the study overall: Material from acute and convalescent COVID-19 was sourced from the United States, Italy and Spain. From T cells, B-cell-depleted T cells, or PBMCs came the material, which was cDNA or gDNA.

Methods used by the authors: Cell counts per sample came from amplifying reference gene primers. The method was immunoSEQ multiplex PCR; TCRdb's version includes in-frame clones alone and lacks a portion of them. From that table come the V and J calls and clone size; the DNA was used to work out D and trimming. The sample includes some 190,000 clones, about 85% of them seen just once. Germline loops: CDR1 DFQATT, CDR2 SNEGSKA (reference sequence). V lost 6 bases and J lost 6; bases outside the gene matches: 3. The CDR3 runs to 11 residues. The chain links TRBV20-1 to TRBJ2-3; 7 bases map to TRBD2. Sequenced input: peripheral blood. The sequence was collected from a woman aged 55-69 years with acute or convalescent COVID-19. CDR3 amino acids: CSAKAGDTQYF. Written as DNA, the CDR3 is TGCAGTGCCAAAGCGGGGGATACGCAGTATTTT.